The 8 T cell receptor beta chains given below trace back to one sample, sequenced in a study of cytomegalovirus exposure and HLA in healthy donors. 13 Jbeta primers and 60 Vbeta primers were used for the PCR. Here immunoSEQ multiplex PCR was the method, and the copy in TCRdb shows in-frame clones only, minus some. Here the sample spans roughly 87,000 clones, roughly 83% being singletons. Sequences were obtained from PBMCs. These TCRs come from a woman in her 40s in good health and CMV-seropositive.

The chain uses TRBV29-1 and TRBJ2-1; 10 bases agree with TRBD2. The CDR3 has 15 amino acids. Germline V gives CDR1 SQVTM, CDR2 ANQGSEA. Losses at the gene ends were 3 bases for V and 8 bases for J; bases not matched to a gene: 10. The CDR3: CSVEYITSGNYEQFF. CDR3 bases: TGCAGCGTTGAGTATATTACTAGCGGGAACTATGAGCAGTTCTTC.

V usage is TRBV6-5 and J usage is TRBJ2-1; TRBD1 matches 7 bases. Germline assignment: CDR1 MNHEY and CDR2 SVGAGI. The CDR3 has 16 residues. Trimming took 3 bases from V and 4 from J; bases not matched to a gene: 9. The CDR3 sequence: CASSYQPGQLYNEQFF. The CDR3 coding sequence is TGTGCCAGCAGTTATCAGCCGGGACAGTTGTACAATGAGCAGTTCTTC.

This clone was seen a handful of times. This chain joins TRBV19 and TRBJ2-3; TRBD1 aligns across 9 bases. The germline CDR1 and CDR2 sequences are LNHDA and SQIVND (reference sequence). V trimming: 10 bases; J trimming: 0 bases; junction bases outside the gene matches: 5. The CDR3 has 14 amino acids. CDR3 DNA: TGTGCCACTATGGACAGGGGAAGCACAGATACGCAGTATTTT. Encoded protein: CATMDRGSTDTQYF. Supplemented by reference TRBV19 and TRBJ2-3, the full variable domain reads DGGITQSPKYLFRKEGQNVTLSCEQNLNHDAMYWYRQDPGQGLRLIYYSQIVNDFQKGDIAEGYSVSREKKESFPLTVTSAQKNPTAFYLCATMDRGSTDTQYFGPGTRLTVL.

This chain joins TRBV4-1 and TRBJ2-7, with TRBD1 matching over 7 bases. The CDR3 totals 15 residues. The V gene's germline CDR1 is MGHRA and CDR2 YSYEKL. J lost 6 bases, V lost 1 base, and 9 bases had no gene match. The CDR3 is CASSQGDSKRPEQYF. In DNA form, the CDR3 reads TGCGCCAGCAGCCAAGGGGACAGTAAAAGGCCCGAGCAGTACTTC.

The V gene is TRBV6-5, the J gene TRBJ1-1, with 7 bases lining up with TRBD1. Trimming took 0 bases from V and 5 from J; bases not matched to a gene: 6. The CDR3 spans 15 residues. Looked up from germline, CDR1 is MNHEY and CDR2 is SVGAGI. The CDR3 nucleotides read TGTGCCAGCAGTTACTCGACAGGGTCGAGGACTGAAGCTTTCTTT. Translating gives CASSYSTGSRTEAFF.

Comments on this clone: Germline is not matched at one junction end, which may reflect a read error. V gene TRBV5-8 combines with J gene TRBJ1-2; 7 nucleotides line up with TRBD1. CDR3 length: 13 residues. The V gene's germline CDR1 is SGHTS and CDR2 YDEGEE. The DNA for the CDR3 is TGTGCCAGCAGCTTGTACAGGGGCCAAGGCTACCCCTTC. This translates into CASSLYRGQGYPF.

This sequence joins TRBV7-2 and TRBJ1-5, with 10 nucleotides matching TRBD1. The CDR3 is 13 residues long. Germline assignment: CDR1 SGHTA and CDR2 FQGNSA. V trimming: 5 bases; J trimming: 8 bases; junction bases outside the gene matches: 3. The CDR3 nucleotides are TGTGCCAGCAGCGGGACAGGGGCCAAGCCCCAGCATTTT. Residues: CASSGTGAKPQHF.

This chain connects TRBV27 to TRBJ2-3; 14 bases are a match to TRBD2. CDR1 MNHEY and CDR2 SMNVEV come from the germline V gene (reference sequence). V was pared by 5 bases and J by 3 bases, with 7 bases of the junction left unmatched. The CDR3 runs 17 residues. This CDR3 is CASSRTTSGRVTDTQYF. CDR3 DNA sequence: TGTGCCAGCAGTCGAACGACTAGCGGGAGGGTAACAGATACGCAGTATTTT.